The rows below give T cell receptor beta chains drawn from one sample of a study of cytomegalovirus exposure and HLA in healthy donors. Measured with immunoSEQ multiplex PCR; TCRdb has only the in-frame clones, and not every one. The data show 140,000 or so clones, around 72% seen once. Input material: PBMCs. The receptors originated from a man in his late teens or twenties in good health and CMV-seropositive. CDR3s include the opening cysteine and the closing phenylalanine or tryptophan. D genes are given only for firm matches. Rows give clone size only sometimes, using once, few, many, or a class for an expanded clone.

v_gene	j_gene	d_gene	abundance	CDR3nt	CDR3aa
TRBV28	TRBJ2-7	NA	NA	TGTGCCAGCAGTTTCCTCTCCTACGAGCAGTACTTC	CASSFLSYEQYF
TRBV25-1	TRBJ2-1	NA	NA	TGTGCCAGCAGTGAATATGTGTCAGAGCAGTTCTTC	CASSEYVSEQFF
TRBV7-6	TRBJ2-7	TRBD2	NA	TGTGCCAGCAGCTTAGGCCTAGCGGGAGGGACCTACGAGCAGTACTTC	CASSLGLAGGTYEQYF
TRBV30	TRBJ1-2	NA	NA	TGTGCCTGGAGTGTACGGGACAAAACCAGGAACACCTTC	CAWSVRDKTRNTF
TRBV5-6	TRBJ2-5	NA	NA	TGTGCCAGCAGCCGTTATTGGACGAGTGGGGGGGAGACCCAGTACTTC	CASSRYWTSGGETQYF
TRBV5-1	TRBJ2-1	TRBD2	NA	TGCGCCAGCAGCTTGGGACTAGCGGGCCCCTTGAGCTCCTACAATGAGCAGTTCTTC	CASSLGLAGPLSSYNEQFF
TRBV10-3	TRBJ2-2	TRBD1	NA	TGTGCCATCAGCAGGGGGAGTGGATCGCGGGAGCTGTTTTTT	CAISRGSGSRELFF
TRBV7-2	TRBJ1-2	TRBD1	once	TGTGCCAGCAGCCTAGGGGGACAGGGGTCAAATGGCTACACCTTC	CASSLGGQGSNGYTF
TRBV18	TRBJ2-1	NA	NA	TGTGCCAGCTCACCGAGTCGCGAATATGAGCAGTTCTTC	CASSPSREYEQFF
TRBV6-6	TRBJ1-2	NA	NA	TGTGCCAGCAGTTACTCGCCGGAGAACTATGGCTACACCTTC	CASSYSPENYGYTF
TRBV11-1	TRBJ2-7	NA	NA	TGTGCCAGCAGCTTAGGTCCAAGGAGTGTGGAGAACGACTACGAGCAGTACTTC	CASSLGPRSVENDYEQYF
TRBV19	TRBJ2-7	NA	NA	TGTGCCAGTAGTATGGGACTGACCTCCTACGAGCAGTACTTC	CASSMGLTSYEQYF
TRBV4-1	TRBJ1-6	TRBD1	NA	TGCGCCAGCAGCCATGACAGGGTCTCACCCCTCCACTTT	CASSHDRVSPLHF
TRBV7-6	TRBJ1-4	NA	NA	TGTGCCAGCAGCGGGTACAGGGAGGGTTGGGCTAATGAAAAACTGTTTTTT	CASSGYREGWANEKLFF
TRBV7-6	TRBJ2-4	TRBD1	NA	TGTGCCAGCAGCACACAGGGGGCCGGAAACATTCAGTACTTC	CASSTQGAGNIQYF
TRBV18	TRBJ2-5	NA	NA	TGTGCCAGCTCAGGAACACAGGCCCCACGGGAGACCCAGTACTTC	CASSGTQAPRETQYF
TRBV28	TRBJ1-1	TRBD1	few	TGTGCCAGTCTAAGGTGGGACAGGGAGTCGGCAACTTTCTTT	CASLRWDRESATFF
TRBV18	TRBJ2-3	TRBD2	NA	TGTGCCAGCTCACCAAGGCTAGCGGGCGGGAGTACAGATACGCAGTATTTT	CASSPRLAGGSTDTQYF
TRBV6-6	TRBJ2-1	TRBD2	NA	TGTGCCAGCAATCCGTGGACTAGCTACAATGAGCAGTTCTTC	CASNPWTSYNEQFF
TRBV5-1	TRBJ2-3	TRBD2	NA	TGCGCCAGCAGCGGCGGACTAGCGGCCACAGATACGCAGTATTTT	CASSGGLAATDTQYF
TRBV7-8	TRBJ2-7	TRBD1	once	TGTGCCAGCAGCCAGGACAGGGGCCACACCTACGAGCAGTACTTC	CASSQDRGHTYEQYF
TRBV10-1	TRBJ2-2	TRBD1	few	TGCGCCAGCAGGGACAGGGCAAACACCGGGGAGCTGTTTTTT	CASRDRANTGELFF
TRBV25-1	TRBJ2-5	NA	NA	TGTGCCAGCAGTGTGATAGCCACCGGTGTGAAGACCCAGTACTTC	CASSVIATGVKTQYF
TRBV4-3	TRBJ2-3	TRBD2	NA	TGCGCCAGCAGCCAAGTCAATAGCGGGAGTTGGGCAGATACGCAGTATTTT	CASSQVNSGSWADTQYF
TRBV21-1	TRBJ2-2	NA	NA	TGTGCCAGCAGCAAAGGGTTCGCGGGAGACACCGGGGAGCTGTTTTTT	CASSKGFAGDTGELFF
TRBV7-2	TRBJ2-1	TRBD1	NA	TGTGCCAGCACCCCGGACAGGGCTTACAATGAGCAGTTCTTC	CASTPDRAYNEQFF
TRBV5-1	TRBJ1-2	TRBD1	NA	TGCGCCAGCAGCTCAATTACAGGGGCGGCTGGCAACTATGGCTACACCTTC	CASSSITGAAGNYGYTF
TRBV4-1	TRBJ1-5	NA	NA	TGCGCCAGCAGCCAAGAGGTAGTCCGAGCAAGCAATCAGCCCCAGCATTTT	CASSQEVVRASNQPQHF
TRBV5-8	TRBJ1-5	NA	NA	TGTGCCAGCAGCTTTCAGGGCTGGAGCAATCAGCCCCAGCATTTT	CASSFQGWSNQPQHF
TRBV7-9	TRBJ1-5	NA	NA	TGTGCCAGCAGCCTAGGGGCCAATCAGCCCCAGCATTTT	CASSLGANQPQHF
TRBV7-3	TRBJ2-1	TRBD2	once	TGTGCCAGCAGCTTACAGGGACTAGCGGGGAATGAGCAGTTCTTC	CASSLQGLAGNEQFF
TRBV19	TRBJ1-1	TRBD1	NA	TGTGCCAGTACTCAGACAGGGGAGAACACTGAAGCTTTCTTT	CASTQTGENTEAFF
TRBV6-5	TRBJ1-5	TRBD1	NA	TGTGCCAGCAGCCAACTACAGGGGGCGGGTCAGCCCCAGCATTTT	CASSQLQGAGQPQHF
TRBV30	TRBJ2-7	TRBD1	NA	TGTGCCTGGAGTTGGGGGACAGGGGTCCACGAGCAGTACTTC	CAWSWGTGVHEQYF
TRBV5-4	TRBJ2-1	NA	NA	TGTGCCAGCAGCAAACAGGAGGGCTACAATGAGCAGTTCTTC	CASSKQEGYNEQFF
TRBV6-1	TRBJ1-5	NA	NA	TGTGCCAGCAGGGGACTTGGCAATCAGCCCCAGCATTTT	CASRGLGNQPQHF
TRBV6-1	TRBJ2-3	TRBD2	NA	TGTGCCAGCTGGGAAGGAGCGGGAGGGTATACAGATACGCAGTATTTT	CASWEGAGGYTDTQYF
TRBV27	TRBJ2-6	NA	once	TGTGCCAGCAGCCCAACCCCAGGCTCTGGGGCCAACGTCCTGACTTTC	CASSPTPGSGANVLTF
TRBV7-9	TRBJ1-2	TRBD1	NA	TGTGCCAGCAGCGAAGACAGGGGGCGCCTAGGCTATGGCTACACCTTC	CASSEDRGRLGYGYTF
TRBV25-1	TRBJ1-4	NA	NA	TGTGCCAGCAGTGACCGAGGCCTATCTAATGAAAAACTGTTTTTT	CASSDRGLSNEKLFF
TRBV5-1	TRBJ2-1	TRBD2	once	TGCGCCAGCAGACAGACTAGCGGGAGGGGTAATGAGCAGTTCTTC	CASRQTSGRGNEQFF
TRBV18	TRBJ2-6	TRBD1	NA	TGTGCCAGCTCAGGGGGACAGGGGTTCCCTGGGGCCAACGTCCTGACTTTC	CASSGGQGFPGANVLTF
TRBV7-9	TRBJ1-3	NA	NA	TGTGCCAGCAGCCTCCAGGGCTTCTCTGGAAACACCATATATTTT	CASSLQGFSGNTIYF
TRBV4-2	TRBJ1-2	NA	NA	TGTGCCAGCAGCCAGAGGGGACAAGGCGCTAACTATGGCTACACCTTC	CASSQRGQGANYGYTF
TRBV2	TRBJ2-7	TRBD1	NA	TGTGCCAGCAGCTCGACAGGGGACGCCTACGAGCAGTACTTC	CASSSTGDAYEQYF
TRBV6-5	TRBJ1-6	NA	NA	TGTGCCAGCAGTCGCCCCGGACAGAGTGATTCACCCCTCCACTTT	CASSRPGQSDSPLHF
TRBV5-1	TRBJ1-3	NA	NA	TGCGCCAGCAGCTTGGCTGCAGGGGGAAACACCATATATTTT	CASSLAAGGNTIYF
TRBV6-5	TRBJ2-5	NA	NA	TGTGCCACCGCCCCTGCGCCCGTTAGCCCCCAGTACTTC	CATAPAPVSPQYF
TRBV5-1	TRBJ2-7	TRBD1	NA	TGCGCCAGCAGCGTGGAGGGACAGGGCTACGAGCAGTACTTC	CASSVEGQGYEQYF
TRBV28	TRBJ1-4	TRBD1	NA	TGTGCCAGCAGCTCCACAGGGGTTGGTGAAAAACTGTTTTTT	CASSSTGVGEKLFF
TRBV4-2	TRBJ1-1	TRBD1	NA	TGTGCCAGCAGCCCGGGACAGGGGTTCATGAACACTGAAGCTTTCTTT	CASSPGQGFMNTEAFF
TRBV27	TRBJ1-2	TRBD1	NA	TGTGCCAGCAGTCCCTGGGGGGTGGACAGGGGGTACTATGGCTACACCTTC	CASSPWGVDRGYYGYTF
TRBV5-4	TRBJ2-5	TRBD2	NA	TGTGCCAGCAACTCGGGTGGACTAGCGGGTCTGACCCAGTACTTC	CASNSGGLAGLTQYF
TRBV6-5	TRBJ2-3	NA	NA	TGTGCCAGCAGTATCGGGGTTAGCTCAGATACGCAGTATTTT	CASSIGVSSDTQYF
TRBV5-6	TRBJ2-7	NA	NA	TGTGCCAGCAGCCTGGGGGGCAGGACGGACGAGCAGTACTTC	CASSLGGRTDEQYF